This T cell receptor beta chain was retrieved from a study of shared clonotypes between healthy human individuals. General study findings and limits: Sequencing depth was expected to influence donor clonotype sharing. Limitation of the genetic and exposure-history diversity represented came from the few donors.

Some clones are missing from TCRdb's copy, which holds only in-frame ones; the method was immunoSEQ multiplex PCR. The sample has about 1 million clones, about 77% seen once. Germline V gene sequence: CDR1 DFQATT, CDR2 SNEGSKA (reference sequence). The length of the CDR3 is 10 residues. Trimming stripped 6 bases from V and 10 bases from J, with 10 bases between. This clone was picked up one time. Antigen: not known. What was sequenced was memory CD4+ T cells sorted from blood. Regarding subset: CD45RA-negative fraction. This chain uses TRBV20-1 with TRBJ2-1; no clear D gene. This receptor was taken from a man aged 18 to 30 in good health. CDR3 amino acids: CSAVPKEQFF. CDR3 DNA sequence: TGCAGTGCCGTCCCTAAGGAGCAGTTCTTC.